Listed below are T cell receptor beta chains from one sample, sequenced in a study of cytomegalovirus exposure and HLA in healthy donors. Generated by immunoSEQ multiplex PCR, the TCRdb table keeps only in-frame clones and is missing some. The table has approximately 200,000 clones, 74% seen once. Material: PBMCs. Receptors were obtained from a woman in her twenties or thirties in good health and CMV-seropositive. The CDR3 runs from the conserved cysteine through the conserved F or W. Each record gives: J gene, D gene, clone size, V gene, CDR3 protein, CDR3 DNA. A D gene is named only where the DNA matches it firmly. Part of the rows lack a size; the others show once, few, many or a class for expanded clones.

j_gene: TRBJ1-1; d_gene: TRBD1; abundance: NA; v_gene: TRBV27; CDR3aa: CASSGQGYTEAFF; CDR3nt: TGTGCCAGCAGCGGACAGGGCTACACTGAAGCTTTCTTT
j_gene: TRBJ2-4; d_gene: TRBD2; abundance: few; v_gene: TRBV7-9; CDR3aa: CASSLGEGKAKNIQYF; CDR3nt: TGTGCCAGCAGCCTAGGGGAGGGGAAAGCCAAAAACATTCAGTACTTC
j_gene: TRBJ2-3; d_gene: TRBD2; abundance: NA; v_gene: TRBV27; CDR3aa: CASGLAGGTDTQYF; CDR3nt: TGTGCCAGCGGACTAGCGGGAGGCACAGATACGCAGTATTTT
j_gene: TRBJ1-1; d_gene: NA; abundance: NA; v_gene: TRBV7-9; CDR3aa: CASRAALRGINTEAFF; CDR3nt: TGTGCCAGCAGAGCTGCTTTAAGGGGGATAAACACTGAAGCTTTCTTT
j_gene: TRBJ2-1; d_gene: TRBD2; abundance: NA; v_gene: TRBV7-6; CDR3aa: CASSLGGTTIYNEQFF; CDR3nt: TGTGCCAGCAGCTTAGGGGGGACTACCATATACAATGAGCAGTTCTTC
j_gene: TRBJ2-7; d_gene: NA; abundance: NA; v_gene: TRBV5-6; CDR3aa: CASSLARGLVYEQYF; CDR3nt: TGTGCCAGCAGCTTGGCCAGAGGGCTAGTCTACGAGCAGTACTTC
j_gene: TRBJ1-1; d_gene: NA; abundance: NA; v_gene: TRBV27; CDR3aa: CASTTSRGTEAFF; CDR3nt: TGTGCCAGCACCACATCCCGGGGCACTGAAGCTTTCTTT
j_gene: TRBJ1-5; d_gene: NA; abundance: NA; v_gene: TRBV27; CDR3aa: CASSLQGLGNQPQHF; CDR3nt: TGTGCCAGCAGTTTACAGGGCCTCGGCAATCAGCCCCAGCATTTT
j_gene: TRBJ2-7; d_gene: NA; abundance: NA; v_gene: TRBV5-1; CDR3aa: CASGYGTPQPSYEQYF; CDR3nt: TGCGCCAGCGGGTATGGGACTCCACAACCGTCCTACGAGCAGTACTTC
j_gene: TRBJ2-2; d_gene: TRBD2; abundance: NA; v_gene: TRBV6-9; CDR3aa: CASSYRIAGGCTGELFF; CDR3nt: TGTGCCAGCAGTTATCGAATAGCGGGAGGGTGCACCGGGGAGCTGTTTTTT
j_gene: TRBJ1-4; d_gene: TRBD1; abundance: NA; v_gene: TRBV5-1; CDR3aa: CASSGTVNEKLFF; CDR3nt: TGCGCCAGTTCCGGGACAGTCAATGAAAAACTGTTTTTT
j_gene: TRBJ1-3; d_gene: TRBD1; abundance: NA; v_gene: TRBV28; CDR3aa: CASSLKGARYTIYF; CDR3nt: TGTGCCAGCAGTTTAAAGGGGGCGAGGTACACCATATATTTT
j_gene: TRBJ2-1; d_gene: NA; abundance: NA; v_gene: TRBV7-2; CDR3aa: CASSRDGSSYNEQFF; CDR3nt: TGTGCCAGCAGCCGGGACGGGAGCTCCTACAATGAGCAGTTCTTC
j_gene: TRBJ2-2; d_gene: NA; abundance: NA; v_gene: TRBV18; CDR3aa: CASSPLSPGGATGELFF; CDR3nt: TGTGCCAGCTCACCATTAAGCCCGGGGGGCGCCACCGGGGAGCTGTTTTTT
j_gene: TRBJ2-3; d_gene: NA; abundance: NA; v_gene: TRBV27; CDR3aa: CASSFRPGVAQYF; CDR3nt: TGTGCCAGCAGCTTCCGACCCGGGGTGGCGCAGTATTTT
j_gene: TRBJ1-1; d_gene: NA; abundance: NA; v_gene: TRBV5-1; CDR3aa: CASSLNTMNTEAFF; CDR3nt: TGCGCCAGCAGCTTAAACACCATGAACACTGAAGCTTTCTTT
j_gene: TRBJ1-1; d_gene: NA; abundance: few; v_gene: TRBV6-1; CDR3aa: CASSENGGRTEAFF; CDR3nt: TGTGCCAGCAGTGAAAACGGGGGGCGAACTGAAGCTTTCTTT
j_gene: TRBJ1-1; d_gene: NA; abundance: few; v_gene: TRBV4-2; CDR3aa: CASSQELLERNTEAFF; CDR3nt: TGTGCCAGCAGCCAAGAACTCTTGGAGCGGAACACTGAAGCTTTCTTT
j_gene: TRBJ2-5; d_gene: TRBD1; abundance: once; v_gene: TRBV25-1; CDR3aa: CASSDKRTGGIETQYF; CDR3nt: TGTGCCAGCAGTGATAAGAGGACAGGGGGTATTGAGACCCAGTACTTC
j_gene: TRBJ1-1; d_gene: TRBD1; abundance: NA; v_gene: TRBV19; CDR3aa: CASSIEGTGGFYEAFF; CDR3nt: TGTGCCAGTAGTATAGAGGGCACAGGGGGATTTTATGAAGCTTTCTTT
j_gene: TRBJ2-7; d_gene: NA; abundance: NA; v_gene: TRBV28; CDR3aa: CASSGGIGRKRRDQYF; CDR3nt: TGTGCCAGCAGTGGAGGGATCGGGAGAAAGAGGAGGGATCAGTACTTC
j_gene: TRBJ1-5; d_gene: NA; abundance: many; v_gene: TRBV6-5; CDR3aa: CASSLGRGGQPQHF; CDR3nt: TGTGCCAGCAGCTTAGGGAGGGGAGGTCAGCCCCAGCATTTT
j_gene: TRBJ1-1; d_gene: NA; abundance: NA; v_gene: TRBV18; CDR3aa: CASSIGGGGTEAFF; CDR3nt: TGTGCCAGCTCAATCGGGGGCGGGGGGACTGAAGCTTTCTTT
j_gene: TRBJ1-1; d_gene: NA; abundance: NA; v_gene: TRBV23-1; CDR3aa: CASSQGGAGKEAFF; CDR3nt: TGCGCCAGCAGTCAAGGGGGGGCGGGTAAGGAAGCTTTCTTT
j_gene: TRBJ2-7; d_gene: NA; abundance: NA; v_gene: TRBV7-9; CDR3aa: CASSLDPLDEQYF; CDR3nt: TGTGCCAGCAGCTTAGACCCTCTAGACGAGCAGTACTTC
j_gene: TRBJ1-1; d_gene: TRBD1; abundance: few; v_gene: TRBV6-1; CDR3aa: CASSGLGGGTEAFF; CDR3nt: TGTGCCAGCAGTGGTTTAGGGGGCGGCACTGAAGCTTTCTTT